The rows below give T cell receptor beta chains drawn from one sample of a study of blood T cell repertoires in COVID-19. This table comes from immunoSEQ multiplex PCR, and its TCRdb copy is limited to in-frame clones, with some not included. In the table there are about 310,000 clones, approximately 90% of which are singletons. Sequenced material: PBMCs or T cells enriched from blood (not recorded which). The origin of the receptors is a woman in her thirties or forties who had recovered from COVID-19. Each CDR3 is given with its conserved first and last residue. Each record gives: V gene, clone size, J gene, D gene, CDR3 protein, CDR3 DNA. D genes are given only for firm matches. Not every row has a clone size; where given, it reads once, few, many or a size class.

V: TRBV7-6
size: once
J: TRBJ2-3
D: TRBD2
CDR3: CASSKKEGTSGVSTDTQYF
DNA: TGTGCCAGCAGCAAGAAGGAGGGGACTAGCGGGGTCTCCACAGATACGCAGTATTTT

V: TRBV5-4
size: -
J: TRBJ2-1
D: TRBD2
CDR3: CASSLGLAAYNEQFF
DNA: TGTGCCAGCAGCTTGGGACTAGCGGCTTACAATGAGCAGTTCTTC

V: TRBV24-1
size: -
J: TRBJ2-3
D: TRBD2
CDR3: CATSEGGTPGGAQYF
DNA: TGTGCCACCAGTGAGGGGGGGACTCCCGGAGGTGCGCAGTATTTT

V: TRBV5-4
size: -
J: TRBJ1-1
D: -
CDR3: CASSLAKTGTEAFF
DNA: TGTGCCAGCAGCTTGGCCAAGACAGGCACTGAAGCTTTCTTT

V: TRBV5-8
size: once
J: TRBJ2-7
D: TRBD1
CDR3: CASSLDPGGTYEQYF
DNA: TGTGCCAGCAGCTTGGATCCAGGGGGCACTTACGAGCAGTACTTC

V: TRBV21-1
size: -
J: TRBJ2-7
D: -
CDR3: CASSKVTSGYNEQYF
DNA: TGTGCCAGCAGCAAAGTAACCTCCGGGTACAACGAGCAGTACTTC

V: TRBV6-5
size: once
J: TRBJ1-6
D: -
CDR3: CASGSVTDRFSPLHF
DNA: TGTGCCAGCGGTAGTGTTACCGACAGGTTTTCACCCCTCCACTTT

V: TRBV10-3
size: -
J: TRBJ2-1
D: TRBD2
CDR3: CAISRSGDNNEQFF
DNA: TGTGCCATCAGTCGTAGCGGGGATAACAATGAGCAGTTCTTC

V: TRBV30
size: -
J: TRBJ2-1
D: TRBD2
CDR3: CAWSPSGRPYNEQFF
DNA: TGTGCCTGGAGTCCTAGCGGGAGGCCCTACAATGAGCAGTTCTTC

V: TRBV5-1
size: -
J: TRBJ2-3
D: -
CDR3: CASSLPIANTDTQYF
DNA: TGCGCCAGCAGCTTGCCCATTGCGAACACAGATACGCAGTATTTT

V: TRBV6-2/TRBV6-3
size: -
J: TRBJ1-1
D: -
CDR3: CASSYPTVNTEAFF
DNA: TGTGCCAGCAGTTACCCGACAGTGAACACTGAAGCTTTCTTT

V: TRBV5-6
size: -
J: TRBJ1-2
D: TRBD1
CDR3: CASSLPGGGGYTF
DNA: TGTGCCAGCAGCTTACCAGGGGGAGGTGGCTACACCTTC

V: TRBV5-4
size: -
J: TRBJ2-7
D: -
CDR3: CASSLRGGTAYEQYF
DNA: TGTGCCAGCAGCTTGAGGGGGGGGACGGCCTACGAGCAGTACTTC

V: TRBV5-1
size: -
J: TRBJ1-1
D: -
CDR3: CASSLLGDTEAFF
DNA: TGCGCCAGCAGCTTGTTAGGGGACACTGAAGCTTTCTTT

V: TRBV7-2
size: -
J: TRBJ2-3
D: -
CDR3: CASSSRQGGTDTQYF
DNA: TGTGCCAGCAGCTCTCGTCAAGGGGGCACAGATACGCAGTATTTT

V: TRBV5-4
size: -
J: TRBJ2-1
D: TRBD2
CDR3: CASSPGTSGPYNEQFF
DNA: TGTGCCAGCAGCCCGGGGACTAGCGGCCCCTACAATGAGCAGTTCTTC

V: TRBV9
size: -
J: TRBJ2-3
D: TRBD2
CDR3: CASSYPRAGGSTDTQYF
DNA: TGTGCCAGCAGCTACCCCCGGGCGGGGGGTAGCACAGATACGCAGTATTTT

V: TRBV19
size: once
J: TRBJ2-6
D: -
CDR3: CASSILWANVLTF
DNA: TGTGCCAGTAGTATCCTTTGGGCCAACGTCCTGACTTTC

V: TRBV11-3
size: -
J: TRBJ2-3
D: -
CDR3: CASSLGTSFTDTQYF
DNA: TGTGCCAGCAGCTTGGGGACAAGTTTTACAGATACGCAGTATTTT

V: TRBV6-1
size: -
J: TRBJ2-5
D: TRBD2
CDR3: CASSDPSGRGRETQYF
DNA: TGTGCCAGCAGTGATCCTAGCGGGAGGGGTCGAGAGACCCAGTACTTC

V: TRBV28
size: once
J: TRBJ2-7
D: TRBD1
CDR3: CASSLPGQGIAGYEQYF
DNA: TGTGCCAGCAGTTTACCGGGACAGGGAATCGCAGGCTACGAGCAGTACTTC

V: TRBV7-2
size: once
J: TRBJ2-3
D: TRBD2
CDR3: CASSVTSGGAGGTQYF
DNA: TGTGCCAGCAGCGTGACTAGCGGGGGGGCAGGCGGTACGCAGTATTTT

V: TRBV9
size: -
J: TRBJ2-7
D: TRBD2
CDR3: CASRLGGGDEQYF
DNA: TGTGCCAGCAGGCTCGGGGGGGGCGACGAGCAGTACTTC

V: TRBV21-1
size: -
J: TRBJ2-1
D: -
CDR3: CASTTEGGGSYAYNEQFF
DNA: TGTGCCAGCACCACGGAGGGCGGGGGTTCCTACGCCTACAATGAGCAGTTCTTC

V: TRBV11-2
size: few
J: TRBJ2-2
D: TRBD1
CDR3: CASSLGGTGSRTGELFF
DNA: TGTGCCAGCAGCTTAGGCGGGACAGGGTCGAGAACCGGGGAGCTGTTTTTT

V: TRBV9
size: -
J: TRBJ1-5
D: -
CDR3: CASSTASSNQPQHF
DNA: TGTGCCAGCAGCACAGCAAGTAGCAATCAGCCCCAGCATTTT

V: TRBV18
size: -
J: TRBJ2-7
D: TRBD1
CDR3: CASSLTGSPYEQYF
DNA: TGTGCCAGCTCACTGACAGGGTCCCCCTACGAGCAGTACTTC

V: TRBV13
size: once
J: TRBJ1-1
D: -
CDR3: CASSRGQEAFF
DNA: TGTGCCAGCAGCCGCGGACAGGAAGCTTTCTTT

V: TRBV4-1
size: -
J: TRBJ1-2
D: TRBD1
CDR3: CASSQVTGAGHGYTF
DNA: TGCGCCAGCAGCCAAGTCACAGGGGCAGGGCATGGCTACACCTTC

V: TRBV15
size: -
J: TRBJ1-1
D: -
CDR3: CATSSEGQGYRNTEAFF
DNA: TGTGCCACCAGCTCAGAAGGTCAGGGATACCGGAACACTGAAGCTTTCTTT

V: TRBV20-1
size: -
J: TRBJ2-3
D: -
CDR3: CSASRTDTQYF
DNA: TGCAGTGCTTCTCGGACAGATACGCAGTATTTT

V: TRBV5-8
size: -
J: TRBJ2-2
D: -
CDR3: CASSSSYTGELFF
DNA: TGTGCCAGCAGCTCCTCGTACACCGGGGAGCTGTTTTTT

V: TRBV29-1
size: -
J: TRBJ2-1
D: TRBD1
CDR3: CSVDSPGQGAPDEQFF
DNA: TGCAGCGTTGACTCTCCGGGACAGGGGGCGCCCGATGAGCAGTTCTTC

V: TRBV2
size: many
J: TRBJ1-2
D: -
CDR3: CASSGIQALLYGYTF
DNA: TGTGCCAGCAGCGGGATCCAAGCACTCCTCTATGGCTACACCTTC

V: TRBV19
size: -
J: TRBJ2-2
D: -
CDR3: CASSLPGITGELFF
DNA: TGTGCCAGTAGCCTCCCCGGGATCACCGGGGAGCTGTTTTTT

V: TRBV7-2
size: -
J: TRBJ1-2
D: TRBD1
CDR3: CASRSGQFNYGYTF
DNA: TGTGCCAGCAGATCGGGACAGTTTAACTATGGCTACACCTTC

V: TRBV5-6
size: few
J: TRBJ2-4
D: -
CDR3: CASSPTPGELAKNIQYF
DNA: TGTGCCAGCAGTCCTACCCCCGGTGAGCTAGCCAAAAACATTCAGTACTTC

V: TRBV28
size: -
J: TRBJ2-7
D: TRBD2
CDR3: CASRAGVLNEQYF
DNA: TGTGCCAGCAGGGCGGGGGTTTTGAACGAGCAGTACTTC

V: TRBV9
size: once
J: TRBJ2-2
D: TRBD2
CDR3: CASSVGSGSNTGELFF
DNA: TGTGCCAGCAGCGTAGGTAGCGGGAGTAACACCGGGGAGCTGTTTTTT

V: TRBV19
size: -
J: TRBJ2-3
D: -
CDR3: CASSIDQGHSTDTQYF
DNA: TGTGCCAGTAGTATAGATCAAGGACATAGCACAGATACGCAGTATTTT

V: TRBV7-8
size: -
J: TRBJ2-1
D: -
CDR3: CASSLVSQSLSYNEQFF
DNA: TGTGCCAGCAGCTTAGTATCCCAGTCCCTCTCCTACAATGAGCAGTTCTTC

V: TRBV2
size: -
J: TRBJ1-4
D: -
CDR3: CASNNPAANEKLFF
DNA: TGTGCCAGCAATAACCCTGCGGCTAATGAAAAACTGTTTTTT

V: TRBV28
size: -
J: TRBJ1-4
D: -
CDR3: CASSFPPGGEKLFF
DNA: TGTGCCAGCAGTTTTCCCCCGGGGGGCGAAAAACTGTTTTTT

V: TRBV20-1
size: -
J: TRBJ2-1
D: TRBD2
CDR3: CSASDSGGANEQFF
DNA: TGCAGTGCTAGTGATAGCGGGGGGGCAAATGAGCAGTTCTTC

V: TRBV5-1
size: many
J: TRBJ1-1
D: TRBD1
CDR3: CASSVSGTGNTEAFF
DNA: TGCGCCAGTAGTGTGTCCGGGACAGGGAACACTGAAGCTTTCTTT

V: TRBV6-5
size: -
J: TRBJ1-5
D: TRBD1
CDR3: CASKLDRGLNQPQHF
DNA: TGTGCCAGCAAACTAGACAGGGGGCTCAATCAGCCCCAGCATTTT

V: TRBV30
size: -
J: TRBJ1-1
D: -
CDR3: CAWALSLSDTEAFF
DNA: TGTGCCTGGGCGTTGTCTCTATCGGACACTGAAGCTTTCTTT

V: TRBV19
size: -
J: TRBJ1-5
D: -
CDR3: CASSISGEGQPQHF
DNA: TGTGCCAGTAGTATATCGGGAGAGGGTCAGCCCCAGCATTTT

V: TRBV28
size: -
J: TRBJ1-4
D: -
CDR3: CASSLAKEKLFF
DNA: TGTGCCAGCAGTCTAGCTAAGGAAAAACTGTTTTTT

V: TRBV9
size: -
J: TRBJ2-1
D: -
CDR3: CASTTGWGGQSEQFF
DNA: TGTGCCAGCACTACAGGGTGGGGCGGGCAAAGTGAGCAGTTCTTC

V: TRBV30
size: -
J: TRBJ1-4
D: -
CDR3: CAWRPGVEKLFF
DNA: TGTGCCTGGCGGCCAGGGGTCGAAAAACTGTTTTTT

V: TRBV10-3
size: -
J: TRBJ2-1
D: -
CDR3: CAISEGGAGYEQFF
DNA: TGTGCCATCAGTGAGGGGGGGGCTGGATATGAGCAGTTCTTC

V: TRBV5-4
size: -
J: TRBJ2-1
D: TRBD2
CDR3: CASSLTFSGTIYNEQFF
DNA: TGTGCCAGCAGCCTGACATTCTCCGGGACTATCTACAATGAGCAGTTCTTC

V: TRBV11-3
size: -
J: TRBJ2-2
D: -
CDR3: CASSFSGVTGELFF
DNA: TGTGCCAGCAGCTTTAGCGGCGTCACCGGGGAGCTGTTTTTT

V: TRBV5-4
size: -
J: TRBJ1-1
D: TRBD1
CDR3: CASSSQGVEGTEAFF
DNA: TGTGCCAGCAGCTCCCAGGGGGTCGAGGGCACTGAAGCTTTCTTT

V: TRBV2
size: -
J: TRBJ2-1
D: -
CDR3: CASHPQVWAGEQFF
DNA: TGTGCCAGTCACCCTCAAGTCTGGGCGGGTGAGCAGTTCTTC

V: TRBV7-9
size: once
J: TRBJ2-1
D: -
CDR3: CASSLEGFEQFF
DNA: TGTGCCAGCAGCTTAGAGGGGTTTGAGCAGTTCTTC